This TCR beta chain was captured in a study of CD8 T cells in ankylosing spondylitis. The CDR3 totals 18 residues. Germline assignment: CDR1 MRHNA and CDR2 SNTAGT. V was pared by 1 base and J by 0 bases, with 13 bases between. TCRdb passed the 5' RACE reads through MiXCR, listing each CDR3 protein once. Here the sample spans roughly 150,000 distinct CDR3 sequences, around 32% being singletons. This clonotype has only a few counts. The sequenced material came from synovial fluid, either unsorted or a sorted T cell fraction (not recorded which). The clonotype was recovered from a male donor with ankylosing spondylitis. The genes are TRBV6-4 and TRBJ1-6; D is uncertain. This CDR3 is CASSDLAVLSSYNSPLHF. Here the CDR3 DNA reads TGTGCCAGCAGTGACTTAGCAGTTCTAAGCTCCTATAATTCACCCCTCCACTTT.